This TCR beta chain stems from a study of spatial heterogeneity in lung cancer (dated by TCRdb to between 2019 and 2020). Study-level background: More beta-chain than alpha-chain transcripts were consistently detected, likely reflecting higher beta-chain transcript abundance. Both alpha and beta chains were TCR-sequenced in samples taken at surgery, namely 220 tumor regions, around 64 matched nontumor lung samples and 50 to 60 PBMC samples. TCR repertoire features were related to nonsynonymous mutation counts determined by whole-exome sequencing of tumor tissue. In tumor regions, TCR transcript counts showed a strong correlation with a T cell transcriptional module score derived from matched bulk RNA-seq. In non-small cell lung cancer, the study made a quantitative comparison of TCR alpha and beta repertoires among multiple tumor regions, matched nontumor lung and blood. In the raw uncorrected reads, each unique combination of TCR and UMI appeared more than ten times on average. Overall study results and their limits: Counts of ubiquitous and regional expanded TCRs were found to correlate with counts of ubiquitous and regional nonsynonymous mutations, respectively. Estimated TCR-seq coverage of tumor T cells was only around 6.7% for alpha chains and roughly 12% for beta chains. The number of expanded intratumoral alpha and beta TCRs correlated with the tumor nonsynonymous mutation count. Confirming at a functional level the hypothesis that regional TCRs recognize regional mutations was considered to require additional single-cell paired TCR alpha and beta sequencing.

Libraries were made using 5' RACE. The run used a NextSeq 500. In the TCR library protocol, a unique molecular identifier was attached to each TCR cDNA molecule so that PCR and sequencing errors could be corrected. In the paper's pipeline: TCR identification, UMI-based error correction and CDR3 extraction were all carried out with Decombinator tools. Expanded TCRs were defined as those above a frequency of 2 per 1,000, corresponding to the top 1% of the tumor frequency distribution. Expanded tumor TCRs were classed as regional if statistically deemed absent (corrected P<0.05) from at least one tumor region, otherwise ubiquitous. Each repertoire was subsampled 100 times to 5,000 TCRs, after which Renyi diversity was computed with the R vegan package. CDR3 similarity networks were constructed using string-kernel similarity of amino acid triplets, with links drawn between CDR3s whose pairwise similarity was above 0.82. TCRdb cleaned the public reads at Q25 with fastp, built clones with MiXCR and kept in-frame beta chains. Under each unique CDR3 protein, matching rows form one entry showing the most common genes and DNA. None of the V and J calls come from the authors' own analysis; TCRdb made them. Counted in this sample were about 5,100 distinct CDR3 sequences; approximately 7% of them appeared once. Together, the top ten hold about a fifth of the sample.

Read against the paper, the sample's time point label means: sample taken at primary tumor resection. Donors were around 71 patients with early-stage, untreated non-small cell lung cancer from the lung TRACERx cohort. TCR sequencing used whole RNA extracted from tumor and nontumor lung tissue, or from cryopreserved PBMC samples, without cell sorting. Patients were selected for TCR sequencing only if sufficient RNA was available from at least two tumor regions. Before being selected, tumor and adjacent nontumor lung specimens were reviewed by a lung pathologist. Trimming removed 4 bases from V and 5 bases from J, leaving 17 bases between the germline ends. Measured from the cysteine to the phenylalanine, the CDR3 is 15 residues long. Only the CDR3 portion is preserved as DNA: 45 bases, with reading frame beginning at the first base. This clonotype is characterized as medium-sized (0.01 to 0.1%). Its antigen specificity is not known. Base qualities are not provided; no much larger clone lies one nucleotide away.

Sequenced material: lung tumor tissue, taken at surgery. The chain uses TRBV12-3 or TRBV12-4 and TRBJ2-5; no D gene can be assigned with confidence. The clonotype comes from a male donor with early-stage non-small cell lung cancer. The DNA sequence is as follows: TGTGCCAGCAGTTCGACAAGGATCGTATGGGAGACCCAGTACTTC. Translation gives CASSSTRIVWETQYF.